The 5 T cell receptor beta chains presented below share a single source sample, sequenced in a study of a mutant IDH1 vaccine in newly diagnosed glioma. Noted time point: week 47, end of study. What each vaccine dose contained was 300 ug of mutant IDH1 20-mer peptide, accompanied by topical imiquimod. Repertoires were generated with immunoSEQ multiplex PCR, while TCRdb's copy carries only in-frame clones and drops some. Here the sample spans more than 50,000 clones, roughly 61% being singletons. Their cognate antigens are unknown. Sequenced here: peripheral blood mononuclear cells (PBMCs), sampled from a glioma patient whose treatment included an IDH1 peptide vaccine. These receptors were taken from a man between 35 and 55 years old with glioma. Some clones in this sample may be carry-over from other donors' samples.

The CDR3 DNA follows: TGTGCCACCAGCCCGAACGGACACCCTAATGAAAAACTGTTTTTT. This encodes CATSPNGHPNEKLFF. J is TRBJ1-4 and V is TRBV15; D is possibly TRBD1 (5 bases). The length of the CDR3 is 15 residues. Germline V CDR1 and CDR2: LNHNV, YYDKDF (reference sequence). With 5 bases removed from V and 3 bases from J, the gap between germline ends came to 13 bases.

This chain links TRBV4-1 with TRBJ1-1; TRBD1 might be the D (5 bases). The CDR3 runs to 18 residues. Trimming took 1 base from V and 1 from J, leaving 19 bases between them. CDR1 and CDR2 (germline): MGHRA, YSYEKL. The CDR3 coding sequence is TGCGCCAGCAGCCAAGCAGAGGGGCTTAGGAGTTGGAACACTGAAGCTTTCTTT. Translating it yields CASSQAEGLRSWNTEAFF.

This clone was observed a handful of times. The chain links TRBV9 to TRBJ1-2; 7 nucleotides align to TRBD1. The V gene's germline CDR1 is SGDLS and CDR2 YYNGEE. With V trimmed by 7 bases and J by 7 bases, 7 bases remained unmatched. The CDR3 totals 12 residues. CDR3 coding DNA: TGTGCCAGCGGCGGACAGGTACTTGGCTACACCTTC. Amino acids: CASGGQVLGYTF.

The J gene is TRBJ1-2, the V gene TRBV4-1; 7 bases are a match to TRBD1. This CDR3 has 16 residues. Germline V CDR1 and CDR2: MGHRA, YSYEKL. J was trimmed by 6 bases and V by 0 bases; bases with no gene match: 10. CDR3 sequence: CASSQDQGDWVDGYTF. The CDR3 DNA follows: TGCGCCAGCAGCCAAGATCAGGGGGACTGGGTGGATGGCTACACCTTC.

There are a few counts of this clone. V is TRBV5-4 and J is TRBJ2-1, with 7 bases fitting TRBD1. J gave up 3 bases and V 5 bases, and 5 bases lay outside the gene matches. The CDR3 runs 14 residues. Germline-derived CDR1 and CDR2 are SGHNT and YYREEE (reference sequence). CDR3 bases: TGTGCCAGCAGATCGACAGGGCGCTACAATGAGCAGTTCTTC. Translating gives CASRSTGRYNEQFF. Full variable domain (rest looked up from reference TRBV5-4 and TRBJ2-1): ETGVTQSPTHLIKTRGQQVTLRCSSQSGHNTVSWYQQALGQGPQFIFQYYREEENGRGNFPPRFSGLQFPNYSSELNVNALELDDSALYLCASRSTGRYNEQFFGPGTRLTVL.